A single sample is the source of the 3 T cell receptor beta chains below, sequenced in a study of brain metastases from non-small cell lung cancer (dated by TCRdb to between 2018 and 2021). Preparation of the library involved the immunoSEQ multiplex PCR assay. The immuneACCESS repertoire file appears here via TCRdb, limited to in-frame rearrangements. These files lack a portion of the clones; in checked studies, under half of the deficit traces to unresolved V genes, and the cause of the others is not known. Counted in this sample were roughly 2,600 clones; approximately 90% of them appeared once. In total, the top ten clones hold 3.8% of the sample. The source material was primary lung tumor tissue. The sample's cell subset or site label, decoded: primary lung tumor paired with brain metastasis. The receptors originated from a donor at least 40 years old with non-small cell lung cancer.

The chain is built from TRBV6-2 or TRBV6-3 and TRBJ2-6; 10 bases map to TRBD2. V lost 6 bases and J lost 0; bases outside the gene matches: 8. This CDR3 spans 18 amino acids. Germline V gene data show CDR1 as MNHEY and CDR2 as SVGEGT. The CDR3 nucleotides are TGTGCCAGCAGCCAGGGGACTAGCGTTCACTCTGGGGCCAACGTCCTGACTTTC. It translates to CASSQGTSVHSGANVLTF.

This chain uses TRBV6-2 or TRBV6-3 with TRBJ1-2, with 8 bases aligning to TRBD1. The J segment lost 4 bases and the V segment lost 4 bases, leaving 8 bases of the junction unmatched. CDR1 is MNHEY and CDR2 is SVGEGT in the germline V gene. The length of the CDR3 is 15 residues. CDR3 protein: CASSWGTGGIYGYTF. CDR3 bases: TGTGCCAGCAGTTGGGGGACAGGAGGGATCTATGGCTACACCTTC.

This chain uses TRBV15 with TRBJ1-1; unclear D gene. Germline V gene data show CDR1 as LNHNV and CDR2 as YYDKDF (reference sequence). Trimming took 0 bases from V and 5 from J, leaving 7 bases between them. The CDR3 covers 13 residues. Here the CDR3 DNA reads TGTGCCACCAGCAGAGATCTGAGGACTGAAGCTTTCTTT. Translation gives CATSRDLRTEAFF.